The 16 T cell receptor beta chains listed next were all sequenced from one sample in a study of molecular identifiers for immune sequencing clone quantification. TCRdb reanalysed the PCR reads using MiXCR and keeps one entry per CDR3 protein. The sample shows some 100,000 distinct CDR3 sequences, around 20% of them seen only once. The sample was naive CD8+ T cells from blood, with Jurkat cell RNA spiked in. Subset reported: FACS-sorted CD8+CD4-CCR7+CD45RA+ naive T cells. The receptors were sampled from a human donor in good health. Some libraries in this study had Jurkat cell RNA spiked in.

This clonotype has at least ten counts. The rearrangement links TRBV5-1 to TRBJ2-7; 7 nucleotides line up with TRBD1. V shed 3 bases, J shed 0 bases, and the junction held 9 bases outside the gene matches. Germline CDR1 reads SGHRS; CDR2 reads YFSETQ. The CDR3 contains 16 residues. In nucleotides, the CDR3 is TGCGCCAGCAGCTCCGGACCGGGACAGCCCTCCTACGAGCAGTACTTC. It codes for CASSSGPGQPSYEQYF.

This clonotype has at least ten counts. The rearrangement joins TRBV28 to TRBJ2-7, with unresolved D. CDR1 is MDHEN, CDR2 SYDVKM, per germline. Trimming stripped 2 bases from V and 2 bases from J, with 7 bases between. The CDR3 spans 13 residues. The CDR3 sequence: CASSLASAYEQYF. Here the CDR3 DNA reads TGTGCCAGCAGTTTAGCGTCAGCCTACGAGCAGTACTTC.

At least ten counts were recorded for this clonotype. CDR3 sequence reads: CASSLEGHGYTF. The CDR3 DNA reads TGTGCCAGCAGCTTAGAGGGGCATGGCTACACCTTC. V and J are TRBV7-8 and TRBJ1-2, with a weak D call TRBD1 (5 bases). Trimming stripped 1 base from V and 6 bases from J, with 6 bases between. CDR1 SGHVS and CDR2 FQNEAQ come from the germline V gene. There are 12 residues in the CDR3.

This chain joins TRBV27 and TRBJ1-5, with D possibly matching TRBD1 (6 bases). Per germline, CDR1 MNHEY and CDR2 SMNVEV (reference sequence). The V and J ends lost 5 bases and 13 bases respectively, with 36 bases between them. The CDR3 runs 19 residues. CDR3 sequence (DNA): TGTGCCAGCAGTCTCTTTTGGGACATCCAGCTCCCTCCCGCCCCAACTCAGCATTTT. It codes for CASSLFWDIQLPPAPTQHF.

This clonotype has at least ten counts. The DNA for the CDR3 is TGTGCCAGCAGCCAAGCCCCAGGACGAAGCACAGATACGCAGTATTTT. The encoded protein is CASSQAPGRSTDTQYF. This chain connects TRBV7-8 to TRBJ2-3; D remains ambiguous. Germline lookup yields CDR1 SGHVS and CDR2 FQNEAQ. Between the trimmed V and J ends, which lost 5 bases and 0 bases, there was a span of 15 bases. The CDR3 sequence is 16 residues long.

This clonotype was recorded many times. This sequence joins TRBV5-4 and TRBJ1-1; TRBD1 might be the D (5 bases). Deletions cut 3 bases from V and 2 bases from J, with 17 bases between. The CDR3 loop spans 16 amino acids. CDR1 and CDR2 from the germline V gene are SGHNT and YYREEE (reference sequence). This chain's CDR3 is CASSWGGLPSNTEAFF. Here the CDR3 DNA reads TGTGCCAGCAGCTGGGGGGGACTCCCTAGCAACACTGAAGCTTTCTTT.

A note on this clonotype: Since a much larger clone is just one base distant, this may be a read error. V and J are TRBV15 and TRBJ1-4, with D perhaps TRBD1 (6 bases). This CDR3 is built from 14 residues. V lost 7 bases and J 7 bases, leaving 16 bases between the germline ends. Germline V gene data show CDR1 as LNHNV and CDR2 as YYDKDF (reference sequence). CDR3 DNA: TGTGCCACCAACACAGGGTTCTCTAGTGAAAAACTGTTTTTT. This sequence encodes CATNTGFSSEKLFF.

The table lists this clonotype with many counts. The J gene is TRBJ1-6, the V gene TRBV12-3 or TRBV12-4; weak D call: TRBD1 (6 bases). This CDR3 region has 14 residues. V was shortened by 7 bases and J by 8 bases, with 15 bases between the two germline ends. For the CDR3, the DNA is TGTGCCAGCACGACCTCGGACAGCTATTCACCCCTCCACTTT. This codes for CASTTSDSYSPLHF.

The sample holds many counts of this clonotype. V is TRBV6-5 and J is TRBJ2-3, with D maybe TRBD2 (5 bases). Germline lookup yields CDR1 MNHEY and CDR2 SVGAGI. The CDR3 consists of 17 residues. V was cut by 0 bases and J by 0 bases, with 13 bases left in between. The CDR3 bases are TGTGCCAGCAGTTACTCGAATGTTGGCGGGAGCACAGATACGCAGTATTTT. This translates into CASSYSNVGGSTDTQYF.

This clonotype was recorded at least ten times. The chain links TRBV24-1 to TRBJ2-3; D is uncertain. Deletions cut 0 bases from V and 1 base from J, with 13 bases between. Looked up from germline, CDR1 is KGHDR and CDR2 is SFDVKD. The CDR3 sequence is 17 residues long. CDR3 bases: TGTGCCACCAGTGATTTGGCGGCCTACGGAGGCACAGATACGCAGTATTTT. This translates into CATSDLAAYGGTDTQYF.

In the case of this clonotype: The conserved phenylalanine or tryptophan normally closing the CDR3 is absent here, so this likely arose from a read error. The J gene is TRBJ1-5, the V gene TRBV14; D remains unclear. The CDR3 runs 14 residues. Per germline, CDR1 SGHDN and CDR2 FVKESK. The CDR3 nucleotides are TGTGCCTGCAGCCCCCTTGAGAGCAATCAGCCCCAGCATTCT. The encoded protein is CACSPLESNQPQHS.

This clonotype was seen repeatedly, ten times or more. The CDR3 bases are TGTGCCAGCAGTTACCTTCCTCCCGGGTTGAACACTGAAGCTTTCTTT. Encoded protein: CASSYLPPGLNTEAFF. The chain has TRBV6-2 or TRBV6-3 and TRBJ1-1; no clear D. Looked up from germline, CDR1 is MNHEY and CDR2 is SVGEGT. V lost 2 bases to trimming and J lost 0 bases, with 13 bases between them. The CDR3 loop spans 16 amino acids.

This clonotype was observed at least ten times. The chain has TRBV9 and TRBJ2-2; TRBD2 is a possible D gene (6 bases). The CDR3 totals 15 residues. In germline, CDR1 is SGDLS, CDR2 YYNGEE. V lost 3 bases to trimming and J lost 1 base, with 10 bases between them. In DNA form, the CDR3 reads TGTGCCAGCAGCGGGGAAGCGGGGAACACCGGGGAGCTGTTTTTT. It specifies CASSGEAGNTGELFF.

In this sample, this clonotype turned up many times. The gene calls are TRBV12-3 or TRBV12-4 and TRBJ1-2; D unresolved. The CDR3 spans 16 residues. V lost 5 bases, J lost 0 bases, and 16 bases lay in between. CDR3 DNA sequence: TGTGCCAGCAGTCCAAAGGGCGCAAGAGCTAACTATGGCTACACCTTC. Its translation is CASSPKGARANYGYTF.

For this clonotype: Being one base from a much bigger clone, this may be a read error. The chain links TRBV7-8 to TRBJ1-2, with D perhaps TRBD1 (6 bases). V shed 1 base and J shed 7 bases, with 13 bases lying between them. CDR1 is SGHVS and CDR2 is FQNEAQ in the germline V gene. The CDR3 runs 14 residues. CDR3 nucleotide sequence: TGTGCCAGCAGCTTAGGTACAGGGAGAAGTGGCTACACCTTC. Protein sequence: CASSLGTGRSGYTF.

This clonotype appeared many times. This chain joins TRBV7-9 and TRBJ2-3; 11 bases map to TRBD2. Germline V gene sequence: CDR1 SEHNR, CDR2 FQNEAQ (reference sequence). J lost 1 base, V lost 3 bases, and 6 bases had no gene match. This CDR3 region has 17 residues. CDR3 region: CASSFSGGAGGTDTQYF. Here the CDR3 DNA reads TGTGCCAGCAGCTTTAGCGGGGGGGCCGGTGGCACAGATACGCAGTATTTT.